Shown below are 3 T cell receptor beta chains from a single sample sequenced in a study. TCRdb reprocessed the 5' RACE reads via MiXCR and lists one record per CDR3 protein. The repertoire consists of almost 9,000 distinct CDR3 sequences, with over 25% occurring once and the leading ten covering less than 5%. Sequences were obtained from naive CD4+ T cells sorted from a lymph node. Described subset: naive CD4+ T cells, CD4+CD45RA+CD25-. The receptors shown here come from a female donor with breast cancer.

Regarding this clonotype: Given the absence of the conserved phenylalanine or tryptophan at the CDR3 end, a read error is likely. This sequence joins TRBV5-1 and TRBJ2-7; TRBD1 might be the D (5 bases). Germline V lookup: CDR1 SGHRS, CDR2 YFSETQ. CDR3 size: 14 residues. Trimming pared 3 bases from V and 4 bases from J, leaving 14 bases between. Here the CDR3 reads CASSSYLRGYEQYS. CDR3 bases: TGCGCCAGCAGCTCGTACCTTAGGGGATACGAGCAGTACTCC.

This clonotype ranks as medium-sized. The chain has TRBV18 and TRBJ2-5; no reliable D call. This CDR3 contains 13 residues. Trimming left V 0 bases short and J 1 base short, with 3 bases between. Germline CDR1 and CDR2: KGHSH and LQKENI. In DNA form, the CDR3 reads TGTGCCAGCTCACCACCGGCCCAAGAGACCCAGTACTTC. Protein sequence: CASSPPAQETQYF.

This clonotype was observed a single time. This may arise from a read error, as a much more abundant clone is one base away. The chain recombines TRBV4-1 with TRBJ1-1; no reliable D call. Germline V gene sequence: CDR1 MGHRA, CDR2 YSYEKL. CDR3 size: 15 residues. The CDR3 here is CASSGRTTANTEASF. CDR3 in DNA: TGCGCCAGCAGCGGCCGAACCACAGCGAACACTGAAGCTTCCTTT.